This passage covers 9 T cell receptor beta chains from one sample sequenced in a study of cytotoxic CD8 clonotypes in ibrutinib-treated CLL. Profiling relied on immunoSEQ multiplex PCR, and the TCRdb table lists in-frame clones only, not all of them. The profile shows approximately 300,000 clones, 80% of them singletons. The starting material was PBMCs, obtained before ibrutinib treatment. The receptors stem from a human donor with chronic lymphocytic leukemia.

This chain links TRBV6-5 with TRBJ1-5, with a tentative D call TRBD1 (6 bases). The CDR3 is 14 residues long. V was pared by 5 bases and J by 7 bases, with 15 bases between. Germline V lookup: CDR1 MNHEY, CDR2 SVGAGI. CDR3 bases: TGTGCCAGCAGTACGGGACAACAAGGCCAGCCCCAGCATTTT. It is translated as CASSTGQQGQPQHF.

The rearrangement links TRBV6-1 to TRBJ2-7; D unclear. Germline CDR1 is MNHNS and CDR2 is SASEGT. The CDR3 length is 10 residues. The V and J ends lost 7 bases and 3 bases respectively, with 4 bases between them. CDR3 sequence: CASNIYEQYF. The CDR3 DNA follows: TGTGCCAGCAATATCTACGAGCAGTACTTC.

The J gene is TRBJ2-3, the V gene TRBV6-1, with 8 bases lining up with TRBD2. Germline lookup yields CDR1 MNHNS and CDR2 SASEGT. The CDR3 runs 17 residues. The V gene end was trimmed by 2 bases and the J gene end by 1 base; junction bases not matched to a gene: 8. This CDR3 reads CASSESGLVLGTDTQYF. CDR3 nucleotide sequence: TGTGCCAGCAGTGAATCGGGACTAGTCCTGGGCACAGATACGCAGTATTTT.

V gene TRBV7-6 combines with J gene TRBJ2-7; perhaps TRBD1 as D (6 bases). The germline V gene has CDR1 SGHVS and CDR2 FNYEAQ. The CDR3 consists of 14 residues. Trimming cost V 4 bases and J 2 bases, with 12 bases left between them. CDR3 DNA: TGTGCCAGCAGCTCAGACAGGAATACCTACGAGCAGTACTTC. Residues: CASSSDRNTYEQYF.

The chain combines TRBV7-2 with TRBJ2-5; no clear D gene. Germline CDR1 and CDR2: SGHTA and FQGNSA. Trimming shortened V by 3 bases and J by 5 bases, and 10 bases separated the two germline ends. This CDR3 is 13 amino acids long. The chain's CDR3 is CASSFFRLETQYF. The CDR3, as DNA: TGTGCCAGCAGCTTTTTCAGGTTGGAGACCCAGTACTTC.

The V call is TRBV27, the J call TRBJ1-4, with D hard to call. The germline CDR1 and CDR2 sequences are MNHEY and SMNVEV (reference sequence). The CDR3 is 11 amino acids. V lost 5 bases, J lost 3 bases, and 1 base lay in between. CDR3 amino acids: CASSANEKLFF. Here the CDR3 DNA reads TGTGCCAGCAGTGCTAATGAAAAACTGTTTTTT.

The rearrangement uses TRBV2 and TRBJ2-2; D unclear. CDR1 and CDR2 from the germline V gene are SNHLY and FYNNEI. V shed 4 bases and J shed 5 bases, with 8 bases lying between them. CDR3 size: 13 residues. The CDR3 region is CASSVVITGELFF. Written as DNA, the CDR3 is TGTGCCAGCAGTGTAGTAATAACCGGGGAGCTGTTTTTT.

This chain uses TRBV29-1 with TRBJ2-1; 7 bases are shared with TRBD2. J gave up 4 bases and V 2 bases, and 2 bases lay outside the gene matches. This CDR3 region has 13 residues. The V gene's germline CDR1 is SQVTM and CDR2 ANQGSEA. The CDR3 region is CSVELAAYNEQFF. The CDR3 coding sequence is TGCAGCGTTGAACTAGCGGCTTACAATGAGCAGTTCTTC.

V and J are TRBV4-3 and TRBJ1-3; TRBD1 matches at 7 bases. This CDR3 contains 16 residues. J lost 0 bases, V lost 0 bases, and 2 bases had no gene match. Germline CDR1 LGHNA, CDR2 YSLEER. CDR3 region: CASSQDRGISGNTIYF. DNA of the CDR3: TGCGCCAGCAGCCAAGACAGGGGGATCTCTGGAAACACCATATATTTT.